This T cell receptor (beta chain) was captured in a study of tissue T cells after allogeneic stem cell transplantation. Study results and caveats: The study did not identify alloreactive or antigen-specific tissue TCRs, and some clones might be persisting host cells. This small cohort was clinically heterogeneous, and sampling depth was a limitation.

As to this clone: Its antigen is not known.

Sequencing used immunoSEQ multiplex PCR; TCRdb keeps in-frame clones, though not all of them. The sample carries approximately 4,900 clones, about 72% recorded once. The sequenced sample was tissue from the colon, obtained at autopsy. The sequence was collected from a female donor at least 60 years old with lung cancer.

For the CDR3, the DNA is TGTGCCAGCAGCGACAGCCGCGAGTTCACTGAAGCTTTCTTT. Encoded protein: CASSDSREFTEAFF. The gene calls are TRBV9 and TRBJ1-1; no clear D. Germline lookup yields CDR1 SGDLS and CDR2 YYNGEE. The CDR3 contains 14 residues. The V gene lost 3 bases and the J gene lost 4 bases, with 13 bases spanning the gap.